Below, 7 T cell receptor beta chains from the same sample are listed, as sequenced in a study of shared clonotypes between healthy human individuals. TCRdb's copy holds only in-frame clones and misses some; the assay was immunoSEQ multiplex PCR. Among roughly 1,800,000 clones listed, roughly 94% were seen once. The naive CD8 fraction comprised CD45RO-negative cells positively selected for CCR7 and excluded terminally differentiated effector memory CD45RA+ cells. The specimen sequenced was naive CD8+ T cells sorted from blood. These receptor sequences come from a man between 18 and 29 years old in good health.

The chain has TRBV4-3 and TRBJ2-2, with TRBD2 matching over 8 bases. Germline trimming cut 4 bases from V and 4 bases from J; bases unmatched to any gene: 14. Germline CDR1 and CDR2: LGHNA and YSLEER. The CDR3 has 18 residues. The CDR3 protein is CASSLYQGLAGPTGELFF. The CDR3 nucleotides are TGCGCCAGCAGCCTGTATCAGGGCTTAGCGGGACCCACCGGGGAGCTGTTTTTT.

This chain connects TRBV6-5 to TRBJ2-7; no clear D. This CDR3 spans 12 amino acids. Germline V gene lookup returns CDR1 MNHEY and CDR2 SVGAGI. V was cut by 5 bases and J by 2 bases, with 7 bases left in between. CDR3 amino acids: CASSSPTYEQYF. The CDR3 DNA reads TGTGCCAGCAGTAGCCCTACCTACGAGCAGTACTTC.

Worth noting for this clone: Other DNA variants within this sample encode the same CDR3. The chain is built from TRBV30 and TRBJ1-2; TRBD1 matches 10 bases. The ends lost 3 bases at V and 8 bases at J; junction bases unmatched: 6. Germline CDR1 reads GTSNPN; CDR2 reads SVGIG (reference sequence). This CDR3 has 13 residues. CDR3 nucleotide sequence: TGTGCCTGGAGCCCCGGGACAGGGGTCGGCTACACCTTC. This gives the protein CAWSPGTGVGYTF.

This chain uses TRBV7-9 with TRBJ2-7, with 9 bases fitting TRBD1. Germline CDR1 reads SEHNR; CDR2 reads FQNEAQ (reference sequence). The CDR3 covers 15 residues. V shed 5 bases, J shed 6 bases, and the junction held 11 bases outside the gene matches. The CDR3 loop is CASSPGQGPSCEQYF. The CDR3 DNA is TGTGCCAGCAGCCCGGGACAGGGTCCCTCTTGCGAGCAGTACTTC.

The V and J genes are TRBV12-5 and TRBJ2-7, with a possible D match to TRBD1 (5 bases). CDR3 length equals 15 residues. Germline values: CDR1 LGHNT, CDR2 FRNRAP. Trimming took 6 bases from V and 0 from J, leaving 15 bases between them. The CDR3 nucleotides are TGTGCTAGTGGAGAAACAGGTTCACTCTCCTACGAGCAGTACTTC. Its translation is CASGETGSLSYEQYF. Full variable domain (outside the CDR3, taken from reference TRBV12-5 and TRBJ2-7): DARVTQTPRHKVTEMGQEVTMRCQPILGHNTVFWYRQTMMQGLELLAYFRNRAPLDDSGMPKDRFSAEMPDATLATLKIQPSEPRDSAVYFCASGETGSLSYEQYFGPGTRLTVT.

The rearrangement uses TRBV7-9 and TRBJ1-2; perhaps TRBD1 as D (6 bases). The germline V and J ends were trimmed by 3 bases and 0 bases, with 14 bases remaining between them. The germline V gene encodes CDR1 SEHNR and CDR2 FQNEAQ (reference sequence). The CDR3 length is 16 residues. CDR3 residues: CASSFGSQGANYGYTF. CDR3 DNA: TGTGCCAGCAGCTTCGGGTCACAGGGAGCTAACTATGGCTACACCTTC.

This chain uses TRBV4-1 with TRBJ1-2; D is unclear. The length of the CDR3 is 14 residues. The germline CDR1 and CDR2 sequences are MGHRA and YSYEKL. V shed 1 base and J shed 0 bases, with 6 bases lying between them. The CDR3 sequence: CASSQVRSNYGYTF. The CDR3, as DNA: TGCGCCAGCAGCCAAGTCAGGTCTAACTATGGCTACACCTTC.